The sequence of this T cell receptor beta chain was determined in a study of control samples from healthy donors and cancer patients (dated by TCRdb to 2020 to 2021). On this clone: The clone's antigen remains unknown. No base quality values were provided; no much bigger clone lies one nucleotide off.

The CDR3 starts with the cysteine, ends with the phenylalanine, and has 15 residues. Only the CDR3 DNA stays, 45 bases, in frame from base 1. Cut back by 1 base and 1 base, the V and J ends lie 10 bases apart. From the germline V gene, CDR1 is MGHDK and CDR2 is SYGVNS. Library preparation employed the immunoSEQ multiplex PCR assay. TCRdb took this table from immuneACCESS and kept in-frame rearrangements with V and J called. Such tables lack part of the clones; where checked against another copy, unresolved V genes explain under half of the gap, and the rest is unexplained. This sample comprises some 71,000 clones, roughly 90% of them detected only once. About a fifth of the sample is held by the ten biggest clonotypes.

This clonotype originated in a man in his fifties or sixties with lung cancer. Specimen: PBMCs. The sequence links TRBV25-1 to TRBJ2-5, with the D gene too uncertain to name. The bases are TGTGCCAGCAGTGAATCGATCTGGGCCCAAGAGACCCAGTACTTC. Translation gives CASSESIWAQETQYF.